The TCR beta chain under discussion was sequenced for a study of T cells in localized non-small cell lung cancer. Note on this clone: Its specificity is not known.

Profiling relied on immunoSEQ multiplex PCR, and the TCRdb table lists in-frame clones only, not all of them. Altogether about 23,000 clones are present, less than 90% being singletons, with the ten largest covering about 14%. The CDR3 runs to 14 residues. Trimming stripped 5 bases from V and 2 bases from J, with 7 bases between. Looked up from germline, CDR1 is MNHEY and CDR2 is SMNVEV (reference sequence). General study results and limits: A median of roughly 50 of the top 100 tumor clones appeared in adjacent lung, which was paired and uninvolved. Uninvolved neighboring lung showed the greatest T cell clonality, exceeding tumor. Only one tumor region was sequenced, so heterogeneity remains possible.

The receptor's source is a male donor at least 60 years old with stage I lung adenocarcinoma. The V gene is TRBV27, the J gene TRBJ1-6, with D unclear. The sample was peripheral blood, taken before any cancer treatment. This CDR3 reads CASSRETYNSPLHF. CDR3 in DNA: TGTGCCAGCAGTAGGGAGACCTATAATTCACCCCTCCACTTT.